This T cell receptor (beta chain) was identified in a study of blood T cell repertoires in COVID-19. Study in general: Researchers got acute and convalescent COVID-19 samples from the United States, Italy and Spain. Sample material is recorded as cDNA or gDNA derived from T cells, B-cell-depleted T cells, or PBMCs.

Profiled with immunoSEQ multiplex PCR; TCRdb holds only in-frame clones, not every one. In the table there are about 200,000 clones, about 88% of which are singletons. Germline CDR1 reads SGDLS; CDR2 reads YYNGEE. The J segment lost 4 bases and the V segment lost 0 bases, leaving 0 bases of the junction unmatched. The CDR3 extends over 13 amino acids. This receptor was taken from a middle-aged woman with acute or convalescent COVID-19. The V gene is TRBV9, the J gene TRBJ1-1; 7 positions match TRBD1. Sequencing used peripheral blood. This CDR3 reads CASSVGDSTEAFF. For the CDR3, the DNA is TGTGCCAGCAGCGTAGGGGACAGCACTGAAGCTTTCTTT.